This TCR beta chain was recorded in a study of cytomegalovirus exposure and HLA in healthy donors (dated by TCRdb to between 2016 and 2019). Regarding the study in general: In an earlier analysis of 587 of the donors, under 300 Gb of sequence data and 120 million or so unique TCR beta sequences from 180 million or so T cells were reported. An early release that covered more than 550 HLA-typed donors contained approximately 300 gigabases of sequencing data and 85 million to 100 million unique TCR sequences. The genetic ancestry cluster associated with self-reported Caucasian donors included around 76% of the roughly 400 genotyped donors. The study aimed to test whether signatures of past pathogen exposure could be identified by cataloging public T cell receptors. Using immunosequencing, the study profiled T cell repertoires from about 620 subjects and related those repertoires to cytomegalovirus serostatus. A separate validation cohort of over 95 different subjects was used in addition to the roughly 700-subject first cohort. To predict cytomegalovirus infection status, the study brought together high-throughput TCR immunosequencing, statistical association of individual TCRs with disease status, and machine learning. A later analysis re-analyzed previously published TCR beta repertoires from 650 to 800 donors and added high-resolution HLA genotyping to study TCR occurrence patterns. In the later analysis, no new phenotypic data were used to find candidate immune exposures; instead, reliance was placed on TCR beta sequences and their occurrence across donors. To decide whether each TCR beta V gene segment behaved as functional or pseudogenic, an earlier analysis of some 600 of the donors relied on high-throughput TCR beta sequencing. Donor age, sex, ethnicity and CMV serostatus were compiled together with the repertoire data. In a later genetic analysis, genome-wide SNP genotypes for about 55% of the roughly 700 donors were used, and that subset was treated as a discovery cohort. All discovery cohort repertoires had been generated on a single sequencing platform. Class I and class II HLA loci were covered by the typing at four-digit resolution. Typing coverage varied by locus: roughly 620-640 donors for A, B, C, DRB1 and DQB1; roughly 510 for DQA1; nearly 610 for DPA1; roughly 450 for DPB1. Five DR-DQ haplotypes were treated as single units for association and clustering because of strong linkage in the cohort. Among some 400 genotyped donors of the cohort, an average of about 240,000 unique TCR beta nucleotide sequences were sequenced per donor, around a sixth of them non-productive. Results the study describes overall, beyond this receptor: Roughly uniform sequencing depth across donors was assumed in presence/absence analyses, although this assumption may not hold. Only TCR beta chains were sequenced in this cohort, and the absence of alpha or paired-chain data limited detectable features. A group of highly shared sequence variants was considered likely to be a technical artifact of the sequencing pipeline. Most CMV-associated TCR beta chains appeared to be HLA-restricted in a later analysis, and the HLA associations seemed to be driven largely by CMV exposure. A later analysis reported that several top co-occurrence clusters appeared linked to parvovirus B19, influenza, CMV and Epstein-Barr virus. In an earlier analysis of around 600 of the donors, most TCR beta V segments appeared in productive rearrangements about 90% or about 30% of the time, broadly matching IMGT annotations. In both the original and validation cohorts, the classifier was reported to diagnose cytomegalovirus status with high specificity and sensitivity. A later analysis found that HLA-associated TCR beta chains were more clonally expanded and had lower generation probabilities than equally common non-associated chains. In a later analysis, TCR association rates were found to vary across HLA loci, with the most associated TCRs seen for DRB1 alleles and the fewest for HLA-C alleles. Specific HLA alleles were associated with 15,000 to 20,000 TCR beta sequences at a false discovery rate of 0.05 in a later analysis. Correlated functional status among segregating V segments might be attributable to linkage disequilibrium, but an unknown experimental factor could not be ruled out. According to the authors, the approach could potentially be generalized to other disease states and immunological phenotypes. A later genetic analysis associated a missense DCLRE1C variant with V-gene and J-gene trimming of TCR beta chains, and an independent cohort replicated the association. Strong co-occurrence of HLA alleles, especially DR and DQ, made assigning TCR associations to individual alleles difficult. The only immune exposure information available for the cohort was CMV serostatus. Because counts were too low, fewer than 20 rarely observed V segments, including chromosome 9 orphons, were excluded from the earlier analysis of several hundred of the donors. Compared with the approximately 710-donor mean, donors in an Asian-associated ancestry cluster had fewer N-insertions in productive TCRs, according to a later genetic analysis. A further reported finding was that TCR beta sequences accurately predicted the HLA-A and HLA-B alleles for most subjects in the first cohort. HLA typing was unavailable for some donors at each locus, so association tests used only the typed subset. The 87-base-pair reads could not distinguish some IMGT-functional V segments, including TRBV6-2 and TRBV6-3, so those segments were excluded. The study gave a list of 150 to 200 TCR beta chains associated with cytomegalovirus. In vitro tests confirmed that a few of the cytomegalovirus-associated TCR beta chains recognize cytomegalovirus antigens. While some public TCRs were present in many individuals, most TCR sequences turned up only very rarely across donors.

Concerning this clone itself: Its binding antigen is unknown. Base qualities are missing; no much larger clone stands one base away.

Receptors were amplified or captured by the immunoSEQ multiplex PCR assay. A mixture of 60 forward primers for TCR Vbeta segments and 13 reverse primers for TCR Jbeta segments was used in the multiplex PCR. The CDR3 region of rearranged TCR beta genes was amplified from genomic DNA by a multiplex PCR assay. The Illumina HiSeq System was used to sequence the amplified TCR beta libraries as 87-base-pair reads. On the authors' methods: In a later analysis, roughly 80 million unique TCR beta chains were counted across the 690 or so repertoires, and approximately 11 million of these chains were shared by at least two donors. To remove PCR and sequencing errors, raw reads were error-corrected and collapsed into unique sequences using a nearest-neighbor algorithm that merged closely related sequences. V, D and J gene segments were assigned by aligning CDR3 sequences to IMGT reference sequences. Each retained sequence needed at least a six-nucleotide match to both a V gene segment and a J gene segment. Rearrangements were called productive when the CDR3 lacked stop codons and stayed in frame with V and J; all others were non-productive. CDR3 was defined according to IMGT convention as the region running from the second conserved V-encoded cysteine to the conserved J-encoded phenylalanine. Sequences without an unambiguous match to a single V gene segment were excluded from the earlier analysis of 587 of the donors. In an earlier analysis of some 590 of the donors, V segments were called functional above 56.7% productive rearrangements and were called segregating when the between-donor standard deviation exceeded 5%. A statistical classification framework was developed to diagnose cytomegalovirus status using the catalog of TCR beta chain sequences. In a later analysis, TCR nucleotide sequences were compared against IMGT/GENE-DB human TR gene sequences so that V and J genes could be assigned. A later analysis assigned CDR3 sequences and most-parsimonious VDJ recombination scenarios with the TCRdist pipeline. In a later analysis, every TCR beta chain was defined by the combination of its CDR3 amino acid sequence and its V-gene family, and reads without a unique V-gene family were dropped. A later analysis removed 592 highly shared, low-generation-probability nucleotide sequences to deal with suspected cross-contamination and a sequencing artifact. In a later analysis, a clonal expansion index was calculated for each public chain from normalized within-repertoire ranks of inferred template counts. In a later analysis, generation probabilities were computed with a VDJ recombination model fitted to out-of-frame rearrangements, and the resulting probabilities were checked against IGoR. In a later analysis, hypergeometric tests were used to score TCR-TCR, TCR-HLA and TCR-CMV co-occurrence, with a repertoire-size bias correction applied to TCR pairs. In a later analysis, false discovery rates were estimated by permuting HLA or CMV assignments 20 times. In a later analysis, co-occurring TCRs were grouped using DBSCAN, with TCRdist sequence similarity added in when clustering inside HLA-allele-positive subsets. Repertoires with fewer than 30,000 or more than 120,000 public chains were left out of co-occurrence clustering, as were about five repertoires with anomalous nucleotide sharing. TCRdb mirrors the immuneACCESS table, restricted to in-frame sequences. Some clones are absent from its copies; in checked studies, under half trace to an unresolved V gene, and the reason for the others is unknown. That table is the source of V, J and clone size, and D and trimming were worked out from the DNA. The sample contains 95,000 to 100,000 clones, 75% of them found a single time. The biggest ten clones account for 8.5% to 12% of the sample.

The cohort was made up of roughly 670 healthy bone marrow donors. At the time of sampling, every cohort member was nominally healthy, though immune exposures that went unrecorded were likely present. The donor tested CMV seronegative, placing the donor among the 350 or so seronegative members of the cohort. Every donor gave a peripheral blood sample, and the peripheral blood mononuclear cells from that sample were used for TCR beta sequencing. The Qiagen DNeasy Blood Extraction Kit was used to extract genomic DNA from the blood cell samples. Relative to germline, V is 3 bases shorter and J is 2 bases shorter, with 5 bases between their ends. Inclusive of the bounding cysteine and phenylalanine, the CDR3 is 13 residues long. Of the read, only the CDR3 DNA is kept; its 39 bases are in frame from base 1. CDR1 and CDR2, per the germline V gene, are SGHTA and FQGNSA.

The sequence derives from a man in his fifties or sixties in good health and CMV-seronegative. The receptor chain draws on TRBV7-2 and TRBJ1-3, with the D gene uncertain. The sequenced sample was PBMCs. In nucleotides, the sequence is TGTGCCAGCAGCTTGCGAACTGGAAACACCATATATTTT. Translation gives CASSLRTGNTIYF.